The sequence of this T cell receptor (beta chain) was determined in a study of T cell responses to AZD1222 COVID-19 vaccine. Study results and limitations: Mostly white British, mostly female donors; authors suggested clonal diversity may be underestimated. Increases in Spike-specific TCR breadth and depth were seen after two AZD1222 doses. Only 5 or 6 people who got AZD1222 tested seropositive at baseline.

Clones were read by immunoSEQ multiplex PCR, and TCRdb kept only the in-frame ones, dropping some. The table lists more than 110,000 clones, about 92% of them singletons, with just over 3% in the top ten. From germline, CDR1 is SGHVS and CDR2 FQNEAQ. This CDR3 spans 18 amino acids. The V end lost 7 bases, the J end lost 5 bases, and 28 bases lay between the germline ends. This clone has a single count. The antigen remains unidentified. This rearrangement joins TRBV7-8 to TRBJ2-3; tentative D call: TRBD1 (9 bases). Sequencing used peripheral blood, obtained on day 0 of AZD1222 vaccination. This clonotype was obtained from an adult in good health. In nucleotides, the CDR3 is TGTGCCAGCAACCTGGGGACAGGGAATCCTAGCGGGTTAGATACGCAGTATTTT. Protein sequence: CASNLGTGNPSGLDTQYF.